This section outlines one T cell receptor beta chain sequence together with its context. Its antigen remains unidentified. Between the trimmed V and J ends, which lost 0 bases and 4 bases, there was a span of 10 bases. There are 14 residues in the CDR3. CDR1 is SGHRS, CDR2 YFSETQ, per germline. This sample stems from a study of T cell responses to AZD1222 COVID-19 vaccine. Overall study results and limits: Among spike-specific TCRs, nearly half reportedly target unmutated variant regions. Spike-spanning, vaccine-associated CD4 TCRs were dominant at 160-218 and 743-854.

The method was immunoSEQ multiplex PCR; TCRdb's version includes in-frame clones alone and lacks a portion of them. The table lists roughly 150,000 clones, roughly 92% of them singletons. This receptor was obtained from an adult in good health. Source: peripheral blood, taken on day 0 of AZD1222 vaccination. The J gene is TRBJ1-1, the V gene TRBV5-1, with a possible D match to TRBD1 (6 bases). This CDR3 reads CASSLAPGATEAFF. DNA for the CDR3: TGCGCCAGCAGCTTGGCCCCAGGGGCCACTGAAGCTTTCTTT.